The 8 T cell receptor beta chains below come from one sample, sequenced in a study of CD8+CD57+ T cells in acquired aplastic anemia. Genomic DNA provided the template from which TCR beta VDJ and CDR3 profiles were obtained. TCRdb used MiXCR to reprocess the reads, holding one entry per CDR3 protein. This sample has fewer than 200,000 distinct CDR3 sequences, with 47% found just once. CD8+CD57+ cell expansion, shown by flow cytometry, had occurred in the patients selected for sequencing. The source material was sorted CD4+, CD8+, or CD8+CD57+ T cells (not recorded which) from PBMCs. These receptors were collected from a human donor with aplastic anemia.

The rearrangement joins TRBV19 to TRBJ1-1; the D is unclear. Germline V gene lookup returns CDR1 LNHDA and CDR2 SQIVND (reference sequence). This CDR3 is 14 amino acids long. Deletions cut 7 bases from V and 4 bases from J, with 16 bases between. CDR3 DNA: TGTGCCAGTACAGGCTTAGGGTCTGGCACTGAAGCTTTCTTT. Translating it yields CASTGLGSGTEAFF.

This clonotype appeared many times. The CDR3 reads CASRGLAGGAGELFF. For the CDR3, the DNA is TGTGCCAGTAGGGGACTAGCGGGGGGAGCCGGGGAGCTGTTTTTT. The V call is TRBV19, the J call TRBJ2-2; the match to TRBD2 covers 15 bases. The V gene's germline CDR1 is LNHDA and CDR2 SQIVND (reference sequence). This CDR3 spans 15 amino acids. V lost 6 bases, J lost 6 bases, and 2 bases stayed unmatched.

The chain employs TRBV6-1 and TRBJ1-4; D is possibly TRBD1 (5 bases). Germline lookup yields CDR1 MNHNS and CDR2 SASEGT. Trimming stripped 6 bases from V and 5 bases from J, with 16 bases between. CDR3 length: 15 residues. The DNA for the CDR3 is TGTGCCAGCAGACGCCGACAGATAATGAATGAAAAACTGTTTTTT. This translates into CASRRRQIMNEKLFF.

The rearrangement uses TRBV20-1 and TRBJ2-4; tentative D call: TRBD2 (6 bases). The CDR3 is 14 residues long. With 3 bases removed from V and 4 bases from J, the gap between germline ends came to 13 bases. In germline, CDR1 is DFQATT, CDR2 SNEGSKA (reference sequence). The CDR3 DNA reads as TGCAGTGCTAGGGAATCCGGGACTAAAAACATTCAGTACTTC. Translating gives CSARESGTKNIQYF.

This chain joins TRBV5-8 and TRBJ2-3, with D tentatively TRBD1 (6 bases). V was trimmed by 7 bases and J by 0 bases, leaving 21 bases between them. The CDR3 contains 17 residues. Per germline, CDR1 SGHTS and CDR2 YDEGEE. The CDR3: CASSPGQLRGSTDTQYF. The CDR3 region has the DNA TGTGCCAGCTCACCTGGACAGCTCCGAGGGAGCACAGATACGCAGTATTTT.

V usage is TRBV20-1 and J usage is TRBJ1-2; a weak D match, TRBD1 (6 bases). Germline CDR1 is DFQATT and CDR2 is SNEGSKA (reference sequence). This CDR3 has 12 amino acids. Trimming removed 5 bases from V and 4 bases from J, with 11 bases in between. The CDR3, as DNA: TGCAGTGCTTGGACAGAGACCTATGGCTACACCTTC. It translates to CSAWTETYGYTF.

The chain carries TRBV5-6 and TRBJ1-2; D uncertain. This CDR3 contains 15 residues. Trimming removed 4 bases at V and 2 bases at J, with 15 bases between. Germline loops: CDR1 SGHDT, CDR2 YYEEEE. CDR3 DNA: TGTGCCAGCAGCCAAGACATCTCCTCAAACTATGGCTACACCTTC. As protein: CASSQDISSNYGYTF.

This clonotype was found many times. DNA for the CDR3: TGTGCCAGCAGCGCCTGGACTAGCGGTTTGAGCTCCTACGAGCAGTACTTC. The encoded protein is CASSAWTSGLSSYEQYF. The chain uses TRBV13 and TRBJ2-7; TRBD2 agrees at 10 bases. CDR3 length: 17 amino acids. Trimming cost V 5 bases and J 0 bases; bases outside gene matches: 10. Germline V gene sequence: CDR1 PRHDT, CDR2 FYEKMQ (reference sequence). Complete variable domain (other parts from reference TRBV13 and TRBJ2-7): AAGVIQSPRHLIKEKRETATLKCYPIPRHDTVYWYQQGPGQDPQFLISFYEKMQSDKGSIPDRFSAQQFSDYHSELNMSSLELGDSALYFCASSAWTSGLSSYEQYFGPGTRLTVT.